This entry is about one T cell receptor (beta chain). The antigen is unknown. PCR amplification relied on 60 Vbeta primers (plus 13 Jbeta primers). TCRdb's table, derived via immunoSEQ multiplex PCR, lists solely in-frame clones and lacks some. The sample includes 110,000 to 150,000 clones, 78% of them seen just once. The entry originates in a study of cytomegalovirus exposure and HLA in healthy donors. Study summary: About 85 million unique TCRs from HLA-typed donors were held in an early release of data.

Study conclusions and caveats: As confirmed in vitro, a few CMV-associated chains were specific for CMV antigens. Some highly shared sequence variants likely arose as a pipeline artifact. Analysis performed later showed TCR beta chains linked to HLA being more clonally expanded than equally common others.

The CDR3 is 15 amino acids. V was clipped by 0 bases and J by 1 base; unmatched bases: 2. Germline CDR1 SGHTA, CDR2 FQGNSA. The specimen was PBMCs. The genes are TRBV7-2 and TRBJ2-7; 8 bases are a match to TRBD2. This receptor was identified in a male donor in good health and CMV-seronegative. The DNA for the CDR3 is TGTGCCAGCAGCTTAGCGGGCGGGAGGTCCTACGAGCAGTACTTC. Translation: CASSLAGGRSYEQYF.